Below, one T cell receptor (beta chain) is given with its context. Genes here carry mouse names. As for time point: mouse harvest day 7 after allogeneic transplant. Tail vein injection delivered 10^7 T-cell-depleted bone marrow cells and 10^6 splenic CD5+ T cells. Clones were sequenced by immunoSEQ multiplex PCR, and TCRdb holds only the in-frame ones, with some missing. The sample yields approximately 8,500 clones, roughly two fifths seen once. These data are taken from a study of tissue T cells after allogeneic stem cell transplantation. What was sequenced was skin. This TCR derives from a female BALB/c mouse given C57BL/6 T cells with graft-versus-host disease after an allogeneic hematopoietic cell transplant.

CDR3 in amino acids: CASSLDRGANTEVFF. CDR3 bases read: TGTGCCAGCAGCCTAGACCGGGGTGCAAACACAGAAGTCTTC. This rearrangement joins TRBV2 to TRBJ1-1, with D unresolved. Read data end 1 residue before the CDR3 end; the end is taken from the germline J gene. V was trimmed by 4 bases and J by 0 bases, leaving 12 bases between them. Germline V gene sequence: CDR1 LGHNA, CDR2 YSYQKL. The CDR3 sequence is 15 residues long.